The 5 T cell receptor beta chains presented below share a single source sample, sequenced in a study of early T cells in non-severe SARS-CoV-2 infection. TCRdb recomputed calls from the 5' RACE reads with MiXCR, one row per CDR3 protein. The profile shows 80,000 or so distinct CDR3 sequences, 11% of them singletons. Sample: whole blood, taken at baseline. These receptors all come from an adult who was a healthcare worker with PCR-confirmed SARS-CoV-2 infection or an uninfected control (not recorded which).

This clonotype was seen at least ten times. The rearrangement joins TRBV7-2 to TRBJ2-7, with D unclear. The CDR3 has 12 amino acids. Germline V gene data show CDR1 as SGHTA and CDR2 as FQGNSA. V was clipped by 5 bases and J by 6 bases, with 11 bases between them. For the CDR3, the DNA is TGTGCCAGCAGCGCCATGGGCCGCGAGCAGTACTTC. Residues: CASSAMGREQYF.

The sample holds a few counts of this clonotype. The chain joins TRBV29-1 to TRBJ2-3; no clear D. V was trimmed by 3 bases and J by 1 base, leaving 5 bases between them. The V gene's germline CDR1 is SQVTM and CDR2 ANQGSEA. This CDR3 comprises 12 residues. The CDR3, as DNA: TGCAGCGTTGACTTGGGCACAGATACGCAGTATTTT. Protein: CSVDLGTDTQYF.

This clonotype came up many times. The rearrangement uses TRBV29-1 and TRBJ2-5, with D maybe TRBD2 (6 bases). CDR1 is SQVTM and CDR2 is ANQGSEA in the germline V gene. The CDR3 runs 12 residues. Deletions cut 7 bases from V and 2 bases from J, with 11 bases between. This CDR3 reads CSGGDHQETQYF. CDR3 DNA sequence: TGCAGCGGGGGGGATCATCAAGAGACCCAGTACTTC.

This clonotype was counted at least ten times. The chain couples TRBV28 to TRBJ2-7; D possibly corresponds to TRBD2 (6 bases). V was trimmed by 5 bases and J by 3 bases, leaving 17 bases between them. The CDR3 is made up of 15 amino acids. Germline assignment: CDR1 MDHEN and CDR2 SYDVKM. CDR3: CASSTTSPIGYEQYF. Written as DNA, the CDR3 is TGTGCCAGCAGTACTACTAGCCCCATTGGCTACGAGCAGTACTTC.

This clonotype was detected ten times or more. The J gene is TRBJ1-5, the V gene TRBV6-6; 10 nucleotides match TRBD1. Germline values: CDR1 MNHNY, CDR2 SVGAGI (reference sequence). The CDR3 length is 17 residues. V shed 8 bases and J 2 bases; nucleotides not matched to a gene: 12. CDR3 DNA: TGTGCCAGCGGAACTACAGACAGGGGGCACGGCAATCAGCCCCAGCATTTT. Its translation is CASGTTDRGHGNQPQHF.